Listed here is a single T cell receptor beta chain. The antigen remains undetermined. The sample belongs to a study of T-cell memory formation after mild COVID-19. At the level of the study: TCR clusters were mostly donor specific. The study's findings and limits: From day 15 to 85, contracting clones were balanced between CD4 and CD8, whereas later expanders leaned toward CD4+. Among CD4+ contracting clones, most were CM and EM, and CD8+ ones EMRA.

With V trimmed by 5 bases and J by 3 bases, 5 bases remained unmatched. Germline CDR1 reads SGHTA; CDR2 reads FQGNSA. CDR3 length: 16 amino acids. MiXCR, run by TCRdb on the 5' RACE reads, gives a single entry per CDR3 protein. Of some 50,000 distinct CDR3 sequences listed, roughly an eighth were seen once; the top ten hold roughly a quarter. The V and J genes are TRBV7-2 and TRBJ1-6; 9 bases are a match to TRBD1. What was sequenced was PBMCs or a T cell subset sorted from them (not recorded which). This TCR was sampled from a man younger than 30 who had mild COVID-19 (a few samples of this study predate the infection). Cell type and time point are not known. The CDR3 is CASSQGGQGYNSPLHF. The CDR3 DNA reads as TGTGCCAGCAGCCAGGGGGGACAGGGCTATAATTCACCCCTCCACTTT.